This T cell receptor beta chain was sequenced in a study of OX40 agonist ivuxolimab in advanced cancers. On the study more broadly: In this trial design, patients received ivuxolimab intravenously at 0.01 to 10 mg/kg every 2 weeks.

Profiled with immunoSEQ multiplex PCR; TCRdb holds only in-frame clones, not every one. Of around 15,000 clones listed, about 81% are singletons. The V gene end was trimmed by 7 bases and the J gene end by 3 bases; junction bases not matched to a gene: 12. This CDR3 has 16 amino acids. Germline-derived CDR1 and CDR2 are PRHDT and FYEKMQ (reference sequence). The chain carries TRBV13 and TRBJ2-7; TRBD1 aligns across 10 bases. Here the sequenced sample was CD4+ or CD8+ T cells sorted from blood, taken in a trial of the OX40 agonist ivuxolimab. The TCR comes from an adult with an advanced solid tumor such as melanoma, head and neck, liver or kidney cancer. This CDR3 is CASTTSPGQGLYEQYF. In nucleotides, the CDR3 is TGTGCCAGCACCACCTCCCCGGGACAGGGGCTCTACGAGCAGTACTTC.